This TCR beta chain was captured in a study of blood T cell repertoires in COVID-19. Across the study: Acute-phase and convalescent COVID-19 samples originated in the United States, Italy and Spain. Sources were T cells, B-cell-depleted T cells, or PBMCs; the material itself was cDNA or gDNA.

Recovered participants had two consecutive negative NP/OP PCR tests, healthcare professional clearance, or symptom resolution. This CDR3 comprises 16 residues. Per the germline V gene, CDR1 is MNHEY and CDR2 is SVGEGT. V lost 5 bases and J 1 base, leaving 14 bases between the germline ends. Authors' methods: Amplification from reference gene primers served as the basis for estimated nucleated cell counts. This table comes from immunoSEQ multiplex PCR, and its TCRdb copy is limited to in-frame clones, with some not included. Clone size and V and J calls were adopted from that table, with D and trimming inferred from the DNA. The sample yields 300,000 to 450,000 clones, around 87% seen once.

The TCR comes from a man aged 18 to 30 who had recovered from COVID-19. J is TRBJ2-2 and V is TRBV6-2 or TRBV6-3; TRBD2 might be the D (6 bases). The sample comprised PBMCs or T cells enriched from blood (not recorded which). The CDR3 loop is CASSTWASENTGELFF. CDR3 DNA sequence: TGTGCCAGCAGTACTTGGGCTAGCGAGAACACCGGGGAGCTGTTTTTT.